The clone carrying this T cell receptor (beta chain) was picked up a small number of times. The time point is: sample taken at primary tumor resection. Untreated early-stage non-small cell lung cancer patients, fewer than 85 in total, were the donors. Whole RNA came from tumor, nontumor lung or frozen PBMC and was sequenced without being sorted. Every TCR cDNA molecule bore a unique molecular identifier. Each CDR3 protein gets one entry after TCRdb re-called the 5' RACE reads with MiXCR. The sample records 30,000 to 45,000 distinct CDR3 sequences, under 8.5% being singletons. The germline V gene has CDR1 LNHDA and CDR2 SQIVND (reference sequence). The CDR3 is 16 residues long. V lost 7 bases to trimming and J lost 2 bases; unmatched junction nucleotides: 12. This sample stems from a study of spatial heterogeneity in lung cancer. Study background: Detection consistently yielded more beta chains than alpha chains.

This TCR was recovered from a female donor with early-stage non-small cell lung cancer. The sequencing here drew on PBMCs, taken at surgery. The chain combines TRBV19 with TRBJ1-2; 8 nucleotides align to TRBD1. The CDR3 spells CASNKGQDTPNYGYTF. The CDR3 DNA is TGTGCCAGTAATAAGGGACAGGACACTCCAAACTATGGCTACACCTTC.